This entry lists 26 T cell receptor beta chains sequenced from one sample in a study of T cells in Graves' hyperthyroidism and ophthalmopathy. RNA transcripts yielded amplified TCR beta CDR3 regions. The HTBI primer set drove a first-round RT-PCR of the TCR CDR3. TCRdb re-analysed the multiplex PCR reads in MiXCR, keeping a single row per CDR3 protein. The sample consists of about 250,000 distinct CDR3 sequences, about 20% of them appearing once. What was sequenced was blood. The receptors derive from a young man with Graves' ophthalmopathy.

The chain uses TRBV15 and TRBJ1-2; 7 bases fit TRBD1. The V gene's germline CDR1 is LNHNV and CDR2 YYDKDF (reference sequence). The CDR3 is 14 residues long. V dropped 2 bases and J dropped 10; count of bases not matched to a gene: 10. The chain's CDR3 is CATSRRSGTVFYTF. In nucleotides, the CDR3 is TGTGCCACCAGCAGACGGTCCGGGACAGTCTTCTACACCTTC.

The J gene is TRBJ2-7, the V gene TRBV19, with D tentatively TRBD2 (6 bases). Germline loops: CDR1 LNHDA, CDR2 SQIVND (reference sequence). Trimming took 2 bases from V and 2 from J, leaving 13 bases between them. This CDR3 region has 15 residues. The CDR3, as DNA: TGTGCCAGTAGTATATCTAGCGCCGATACCTACGAGCAGTACTTC. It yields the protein CASSISSADTYEQYF. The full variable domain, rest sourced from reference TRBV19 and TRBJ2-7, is DGGITQSPKYLFRKEGQNVTLSCEQNLNHDAMYWYRQDPGQGLRLIYYSQIVNDFQKGDIAEGYSVSREKKESFPLTVTSAQKNPTAFYLCASSISSADTYEQYFGPGTRLTVT.

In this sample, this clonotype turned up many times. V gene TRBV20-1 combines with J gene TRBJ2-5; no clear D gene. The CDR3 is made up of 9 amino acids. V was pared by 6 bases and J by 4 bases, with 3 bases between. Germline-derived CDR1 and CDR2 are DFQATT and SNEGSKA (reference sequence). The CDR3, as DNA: TGCAGTGCGGGAGAGACCCAGTACTTC. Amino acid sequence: CSAGETQYF.

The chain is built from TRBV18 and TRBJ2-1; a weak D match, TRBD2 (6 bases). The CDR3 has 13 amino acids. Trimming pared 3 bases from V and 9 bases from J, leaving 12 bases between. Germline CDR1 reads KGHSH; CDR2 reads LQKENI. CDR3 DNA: TGTGCCAGCTCACCCGGGACTTCGTTTGAGCAGTTCTTC. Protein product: CASSPGTSFEQFF.

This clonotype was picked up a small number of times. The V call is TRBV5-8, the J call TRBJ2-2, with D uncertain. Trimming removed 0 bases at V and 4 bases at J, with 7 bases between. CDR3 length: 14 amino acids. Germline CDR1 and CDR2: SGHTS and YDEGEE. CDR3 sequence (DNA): TGTGCCAGCAGCTTGGGGAAACGCACCGGGGAGCTGTTTTTT. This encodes CASSLGKRTGELFF.

In nucleotides, the CDR3 is TGTGCCAGCAGCACCTACTCAACTAGCGGGCGGGGGTCGACCCAGTACTTC. Encoded protein: CASSTYSTSGRGSTQYF. This chain joins TRBV9 and TRBJ2-5; TRBD2 agrees at 9 bases. The ends lost 4 bases at V and 7 bases at J; junction bases unmatched: 17. The CDR3 totals 17 residues. CDR1 and CDR2 from the germline V gene are SGDLS and YYNGEE.

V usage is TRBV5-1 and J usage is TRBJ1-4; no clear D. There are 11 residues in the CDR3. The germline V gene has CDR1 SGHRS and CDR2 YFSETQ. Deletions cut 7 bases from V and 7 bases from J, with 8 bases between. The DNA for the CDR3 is TGCGCCAGCCGATTAGGTGAAAAACTGTTTTTT. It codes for CASRLGEKLFF.

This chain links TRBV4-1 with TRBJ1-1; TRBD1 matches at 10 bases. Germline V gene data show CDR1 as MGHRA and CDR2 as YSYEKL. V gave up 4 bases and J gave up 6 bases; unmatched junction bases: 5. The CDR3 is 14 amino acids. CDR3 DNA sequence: TGCGCCAGCAGCCGCCCGGGACAGGGGCCTGAAGCTTTCTTT. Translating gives CASSRPGQGPEAFF.

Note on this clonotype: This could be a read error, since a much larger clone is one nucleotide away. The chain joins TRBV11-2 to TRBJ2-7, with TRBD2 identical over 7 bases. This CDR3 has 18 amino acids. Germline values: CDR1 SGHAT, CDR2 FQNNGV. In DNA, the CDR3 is TGTGCCAACAGCTTAGTGGTAGTGGCTAGCGGAAGCTCCTACGAGCAGTACTTC. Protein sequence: CANSLVVVASGSSYEQYF. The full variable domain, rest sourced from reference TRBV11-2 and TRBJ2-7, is EAGVAQSPRYKIIEKRQSVAFWCNPISGHATLYWYQQILGQGPKLLIQFQNNGVVDDSQLPKDRFSAERLKGVDSTLKIQPAKLEDSAVYLCANSLVVVASGSSYEQYFGPGTRLTVT.

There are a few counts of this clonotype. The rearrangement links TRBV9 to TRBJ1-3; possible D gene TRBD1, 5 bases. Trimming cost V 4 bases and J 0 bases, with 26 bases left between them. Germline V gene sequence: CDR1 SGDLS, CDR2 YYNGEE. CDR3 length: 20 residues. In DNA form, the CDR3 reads TGTGCCAGCAGCTCCAACCCCGCGAGGGGACCTGAGGACTCTGGAAACACCATATATTTT. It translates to CASSSNPARGPEDSGNTIYF.

CDR3 sequence: CATTGGSYGYTF. CDR3 DNA: TGTGCCACGACAGGGGGCTCCTATGGCTACACCTTC. The chain combines TRBV12-3 or TRBV12-4 with TRBJ1-2; TRBD1 matches at 10 bases. This CDR3 is built from 12 residues. J gave up 4 bases and V 10 bases, and 3 bases lay outside the gene matches.

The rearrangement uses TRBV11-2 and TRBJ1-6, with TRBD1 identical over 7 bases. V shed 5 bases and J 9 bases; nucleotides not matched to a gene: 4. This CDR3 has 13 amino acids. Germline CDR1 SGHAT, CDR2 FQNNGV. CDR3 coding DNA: TGTGCCAGCAGCCGACAGGGCAGTTCACCCCTCCACTTT. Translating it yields CASSRQGSSPLHF.

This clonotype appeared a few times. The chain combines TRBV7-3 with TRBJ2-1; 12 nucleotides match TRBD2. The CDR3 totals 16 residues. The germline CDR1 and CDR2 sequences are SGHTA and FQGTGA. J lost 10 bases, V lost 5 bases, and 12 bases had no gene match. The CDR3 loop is CASSPRTSGVGGEQFF. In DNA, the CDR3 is TGTGCCAGCAGCCCACGGACTAGCGGGGTGGGTGGAGAGCAGTTCTTC.

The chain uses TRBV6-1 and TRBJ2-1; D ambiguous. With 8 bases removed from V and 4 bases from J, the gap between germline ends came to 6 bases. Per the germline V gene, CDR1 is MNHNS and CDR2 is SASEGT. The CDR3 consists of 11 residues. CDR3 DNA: TGTGCCAGCCAAGAGTACAATGAGCAGTTCTTC. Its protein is CASQEYNEQFF.

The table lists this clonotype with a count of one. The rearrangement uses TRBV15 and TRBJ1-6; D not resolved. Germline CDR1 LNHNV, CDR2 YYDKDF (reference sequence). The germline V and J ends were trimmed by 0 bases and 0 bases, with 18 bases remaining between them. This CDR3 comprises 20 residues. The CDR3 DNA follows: TGTGCCACCAGCAGAGATCCTGGGTTTGATGGTAGCTCCTATAATTCACCCCTCCACTTT. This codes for CATSRDPGFDGSSYNSPLHF.

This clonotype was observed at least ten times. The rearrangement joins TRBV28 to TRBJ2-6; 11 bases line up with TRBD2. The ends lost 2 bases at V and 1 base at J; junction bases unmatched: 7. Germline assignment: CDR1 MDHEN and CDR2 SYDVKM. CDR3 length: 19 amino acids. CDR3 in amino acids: CASSLVSGRAGSGANVLTF. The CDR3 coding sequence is TGTGCCAGCAGTTTAGTTAGCGGGAGGGCCGGATCTGGGGCCAACGTCCTGACTTTC.

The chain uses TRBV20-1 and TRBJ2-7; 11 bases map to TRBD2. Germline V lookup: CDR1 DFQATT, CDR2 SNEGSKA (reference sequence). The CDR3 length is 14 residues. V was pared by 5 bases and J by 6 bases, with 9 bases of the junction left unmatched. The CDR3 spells CSAATGTSGSEQYF. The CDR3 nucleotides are TGCAGTGCTGCTACCGGGACTAGCGGCAGCGAGCAGTACTTC.

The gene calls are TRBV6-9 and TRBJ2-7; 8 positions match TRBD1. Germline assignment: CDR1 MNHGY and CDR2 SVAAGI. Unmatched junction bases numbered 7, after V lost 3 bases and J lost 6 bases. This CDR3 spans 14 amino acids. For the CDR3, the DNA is TGTGCCAGCAGTTACCTGGACAGGGCCCCCGAGCAGTACTTC. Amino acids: CASSYLDRAPEQYF.

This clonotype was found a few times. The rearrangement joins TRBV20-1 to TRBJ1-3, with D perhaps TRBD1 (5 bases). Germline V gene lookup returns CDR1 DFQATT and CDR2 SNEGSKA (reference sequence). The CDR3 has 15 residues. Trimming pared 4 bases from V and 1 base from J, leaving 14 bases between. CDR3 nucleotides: TGCAGTGCTACGGACGGGGGAGTTTCTGGAAACACCATATATTTT. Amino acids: CSATDGGVSGNTIYF.

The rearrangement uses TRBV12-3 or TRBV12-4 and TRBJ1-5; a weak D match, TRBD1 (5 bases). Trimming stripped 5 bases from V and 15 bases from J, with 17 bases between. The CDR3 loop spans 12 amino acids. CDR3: CASSTPVGGLHF. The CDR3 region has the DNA TGTGCCAGCAGTACCCCAGTGGGGGGGTTGCATTTT.

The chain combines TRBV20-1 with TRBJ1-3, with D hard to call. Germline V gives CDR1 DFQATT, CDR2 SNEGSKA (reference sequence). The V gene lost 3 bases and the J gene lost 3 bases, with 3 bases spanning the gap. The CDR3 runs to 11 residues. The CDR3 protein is CSASFGNTIYF. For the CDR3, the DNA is TGCAGTGCTAGCTTTGGAAACACCATATATTTT.

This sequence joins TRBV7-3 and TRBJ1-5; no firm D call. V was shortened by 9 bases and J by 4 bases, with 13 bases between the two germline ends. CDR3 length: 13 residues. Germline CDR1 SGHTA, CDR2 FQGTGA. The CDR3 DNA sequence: TGTGCCAGTAGTATAGTACGTAATCAGCCCCAGCATTTT. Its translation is CASSIVRNQPQHF.

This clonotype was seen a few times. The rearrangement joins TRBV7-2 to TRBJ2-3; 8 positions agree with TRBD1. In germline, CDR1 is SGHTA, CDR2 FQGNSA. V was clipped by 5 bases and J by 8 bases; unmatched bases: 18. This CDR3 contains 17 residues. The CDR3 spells CASSAQRQGINLGTQYF. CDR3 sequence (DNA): TGTGCCAGCAGCGCCCAGCGACAGGGGATTAATCTGGGTACGCAGTATTTT.

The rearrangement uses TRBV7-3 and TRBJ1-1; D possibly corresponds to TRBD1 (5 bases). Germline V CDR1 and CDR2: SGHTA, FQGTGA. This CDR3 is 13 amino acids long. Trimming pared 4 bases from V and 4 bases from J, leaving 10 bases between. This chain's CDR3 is CASSSGRITEAFF. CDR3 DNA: TGTGCCAGCAGCTCAGGGAGGATCACTGAAGCTTTCTTT. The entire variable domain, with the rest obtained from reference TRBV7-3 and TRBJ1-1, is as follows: GAGVSQTPSNKVTEKGKYVELRCDPISGHTALYWYRQSLGQGPEFLIYFQGTGAADDSGLPNDRFFAVRPEGSVSTLKIQRTERGDSAVYLCASSSGRITEAFFGQGTRLTVV.

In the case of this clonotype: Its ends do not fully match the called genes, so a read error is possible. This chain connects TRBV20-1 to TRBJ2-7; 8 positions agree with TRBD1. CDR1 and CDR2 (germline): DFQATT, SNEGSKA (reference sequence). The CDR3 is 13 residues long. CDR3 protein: CSGIDRGAYVQYF. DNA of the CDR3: TGCAGTGGGATCGACAGGGGCGCCTACGTGCAGTACTTC.

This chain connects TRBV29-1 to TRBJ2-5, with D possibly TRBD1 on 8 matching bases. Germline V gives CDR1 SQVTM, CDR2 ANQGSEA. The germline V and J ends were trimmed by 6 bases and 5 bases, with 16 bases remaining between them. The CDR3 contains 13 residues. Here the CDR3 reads CSVPGQGGETQYF. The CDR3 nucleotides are TGCAGCGTGCCTGGACAGGGAGGGGAGACCCAGTACTTC.